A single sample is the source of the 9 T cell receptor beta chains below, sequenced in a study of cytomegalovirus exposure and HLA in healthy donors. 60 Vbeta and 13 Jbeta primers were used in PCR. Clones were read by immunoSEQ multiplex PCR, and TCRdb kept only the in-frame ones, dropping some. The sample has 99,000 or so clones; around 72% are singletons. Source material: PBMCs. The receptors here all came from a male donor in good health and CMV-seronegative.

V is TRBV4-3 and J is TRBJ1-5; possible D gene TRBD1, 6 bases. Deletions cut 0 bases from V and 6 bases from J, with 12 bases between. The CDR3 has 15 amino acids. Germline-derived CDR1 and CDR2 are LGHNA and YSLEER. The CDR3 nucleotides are TGCGCCAGCAGCCAAGACCCACAGGGAAGTCAGCCCCAGCATTTT. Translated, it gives CASSQDPQGSQPQHF.

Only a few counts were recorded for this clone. In nucleotides, the CDR3 is TGTGCCAGTAGTTCTTGGACACAGAACACTGAAGCTTTCTTT. It codes for CASSSWTQNTEAFF. The chain is built from TRBV19 and TRBJ1-1; possibly TRBD1 for D (5 bases). Germline CDR1 and CDR2: LNHDA and SQIVND (reference sequence). V lost 5 bases and J 1 base, leaving 11 bases between the germline ends. CDR3 length: 14 residues. Using reference TRBV19 and TRBJ1-1 for the parts outside the CDR3, the full variable domain is DGGITQSPKYLFRKEGQNVTLSCEQNLNHDAMYWYRQDPGQGLRLIYYSQIVNDFQKGDIAEGYSVSREKKESFPLTVTSAQKNPTAFYLCASSSWTQNTEAFFGQGTRLTVV.

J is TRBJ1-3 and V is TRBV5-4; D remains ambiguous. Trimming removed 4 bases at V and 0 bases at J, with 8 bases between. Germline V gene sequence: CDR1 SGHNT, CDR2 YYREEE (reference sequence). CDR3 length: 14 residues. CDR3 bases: TGTGCCAGCAGCCATCCAAACTCTGGAAACACCATATATTTT. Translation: CASSHPNSGNTIYF.

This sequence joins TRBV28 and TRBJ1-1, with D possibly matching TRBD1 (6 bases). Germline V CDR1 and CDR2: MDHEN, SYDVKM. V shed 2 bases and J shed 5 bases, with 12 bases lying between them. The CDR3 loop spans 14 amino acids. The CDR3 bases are TGTGCCAGCAGTTTACTATTCAGGGGAACTGAAGCTTTCTTT. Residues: CASSLLFRGTEAFF.

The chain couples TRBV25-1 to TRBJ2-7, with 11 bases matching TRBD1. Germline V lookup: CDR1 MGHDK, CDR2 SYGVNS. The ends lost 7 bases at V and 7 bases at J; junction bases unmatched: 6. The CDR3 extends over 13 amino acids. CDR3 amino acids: CASTRTGGWEQYF. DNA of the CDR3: TGTGCCAGCACCCGGACAGGGGGCTGGGAGCAGTACTTC.

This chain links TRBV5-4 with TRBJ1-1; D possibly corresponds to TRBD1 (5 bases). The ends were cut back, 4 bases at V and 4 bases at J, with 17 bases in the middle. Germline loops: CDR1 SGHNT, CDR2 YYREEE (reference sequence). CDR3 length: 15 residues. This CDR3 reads CASSLGGTGGTEAFF. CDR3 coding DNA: TGTGCCAGCAGCCTGGGGGGGACGGGGGGCACTGAAGCTTTCTTT.

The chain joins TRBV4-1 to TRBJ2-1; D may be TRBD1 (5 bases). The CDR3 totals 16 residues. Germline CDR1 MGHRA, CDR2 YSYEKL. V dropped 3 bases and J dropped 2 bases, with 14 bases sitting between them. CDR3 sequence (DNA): TGCGCCAGCAGCCAGGGGCAGGACCGGACCTACAATGAGCAGTTCTTC. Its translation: CASSQGQDRTYNEQFF.

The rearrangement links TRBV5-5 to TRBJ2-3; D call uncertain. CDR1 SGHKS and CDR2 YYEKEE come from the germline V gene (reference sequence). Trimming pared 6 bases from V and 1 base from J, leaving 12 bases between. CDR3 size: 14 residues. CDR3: CASNSFLGTDTQYF. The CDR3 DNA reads TGTGCCAGCAACAGCTTTTTAGGCACAGATACGCAGTATTTT. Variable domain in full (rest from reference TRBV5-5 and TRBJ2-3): DAGVTQSPTHLIKTRGQQVTLRCSPISGHKSVSWYQQVLGQGPQFIFQYYEKEERGRGNFPDRFSARQFPNYSSELNVNALLLGDSALYLCASNSFLGTDTQYFGPGTRLTVL.

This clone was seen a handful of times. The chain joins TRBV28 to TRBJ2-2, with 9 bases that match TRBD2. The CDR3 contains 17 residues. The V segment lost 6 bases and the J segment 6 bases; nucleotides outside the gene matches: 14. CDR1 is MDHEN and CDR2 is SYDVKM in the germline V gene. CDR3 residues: CASSSPEWREGPGELFF. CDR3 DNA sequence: TGTGCCAGCAGCTCCCCAGAGTGGCGGGAGGGCCCCGGGGAGCTGTTTTTT. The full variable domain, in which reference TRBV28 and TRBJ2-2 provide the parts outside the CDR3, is DVKVTQSSRYLVKRTGEKVFLECVQDMDHENMFWYRQDPGLGLRLIYFSYDVKMKEKGDIPEGYSVSREKKERFSLILESASTNQTSMYLCASSSPEWREGPGELFFGEGSRLTVL.